This is a list of T cell receptor beta chains from one sample in a study of blood T cells in healthy people across ages. One entry per CDR3 protein, called by TCRdb with MiXCR from the 5' RACE reads. The profile shows 1,800,000 or so distinct CDR3 sequences, approximately 40% of them singletons. The sample consisted of blood. The receptors originated from a human donor in good health. Both conserved end residues are part of each CDR3. The size entry is marked missing in some rows and otherwise reads once, few, many or a size class.

v_call,j_call,clone_size,cdr3_aa
TRBV3-1,TRBJ2-1,NA,CASSSSTSPNEQFF
TRBV12-3/TRBV12-4,TRBJ2-1,NA,CASSMGGYNEQFF
TRBV3-1,TRBJ2-1,NA,CASSPEVGEGEQFF
TRBV7-3,TRBJ2-7,few,CASSLMGGLYEQYF
TRBV12-3/TRBV12-4,TRBJ2-1,NA,CASSLALIGERGEQFF
TRBV20-1,TRBJ2-3,NA,CSARINRAGGTDTQYF
TRBV5-4,NA,once,CASSPPGLAGAGETQYF
TRBV4-2,TRBJ2-3,NA,CASSQAAGVGTDTQYF
TRBV12-3/TRBV12-4,TRBJ2-2,once,CASSLSAAGGLFF
TRBV3-1,TRBJ2-3,few,CASSQGLGRVDTDTQYF
TRBV20-1,TRBJ1-2,few,CSASVRGSRSYGYTF
TRBV10-3,TRBJ2-2,NA,CAISEPHKIQGSNTGELFF
TRBV29-1,TRBJ2-1,NA,CSVFRRSANEQFF
TRBV6-5,TRBJ1-5,few,CASNEKLSNQPQHF
TRBV12-3/TRBV12-4,TRBJ2-3,few,CASSFWGHRTDTQYF
TRBV29-1,TRBJ2-1,NA,CSVEGPGDEQFF
TRBV7-2,TRBJ2-2,few,CASSFSGGQLNTGELFF
TRBV7-2,TRBJ1-6,few,CASSLGEGRSPLHF
TRBV7-9,NA,NA,CASSSLGGLTYEQYF
TRBV29-1,TRBJ2-1,few,CSVEGVEQFF
TRBV27,NA,NA,CASSLSGLAGGLGETQYF
TRBV4-3,TRBJ1-4,NA,CASSQGASRAEKLFF
TRBV28,TRBJ2-7,NA,CASTSGHRGPEQYF
TRBV5-5,TRBJ2-5,NA,CASSLYRGIQETQYF
TRBV5-1,TRBJ1-2,few,CASGDSEGYGYTF
TRBV5-1,TRBJ2-5,NA,CASTGGLAGVVVEETQYF
TRBV10-3,TRBJ2-2,many,CAVATGSNTGELFF
TRBV7-2,TRBJ2-7,NA,CASSSLVGEQYF
TRBV7-8,TRBJ2-4,NA,CASSEHDQAKNIQYF
TRBV11-1,TRBJ2-3,few,CASSLGGTEYTQYF
TRBV24-1,TRBJ1-5,NA,CATSDAGFNQPQHF
TRBV24-1,TRBJ2-7,few,CATSDPGQAYEQYF
TRBV13,TRBJ2-7,few,CASSLGFTNSYEQYF
TRBV4-2,TRBJ2-3,NA,CASSHQIPSSTDTQYF
TRBV6-2/TRBV6-3,TRBJ1-5,few,CASSPTLHQPQHF
TRBV7-3,TRBJ2-1,few,CASSLIPGVMYNEQFF
TRBV4-3,TRBJ2-3,few,CASSQDLRPAHDAQYF
TRBV7-2,TRBJ2-7,NA,CASSLGPHGTGAQYF
TRBV7-2,TRBJ1-2,NA,CASSLVGGEEGYTF
TRBV12-3/TRBV12-4,TRBJ2-3,NA,CASSLAMRLRVDTQYF